The clone carrying this TCR beta chain was seen a handful of times. Germline-derived CDR1 and CDR2 are SGHDT and YYEEEE. V shed 5 bases and J 3 bases; nucleotides not matched to a gene: 3. This CDR3 spans 14 amino acids. Primers included in the PCR were 60 Vbeta and 13 Jbeta primers. TCRdb's table, derived via immunoSEQ multiplex PCR, lists solely in-frame clones and lacks some. The sample consists of about 77,000 clones, roughly 78% of them appearing once. These data are taken from a study of cytomegalovirus exposure and HLA in healthy donors. V gene TRBV5-6 combines with J gene TRBJ2-1; 9 bases map to TRBD2. Sequencing used PBMCs. The receptor was isolated from a man between 40 and 49 years old in good health and CMV-seronegative. The DNA of the CDR3 is TGTGCCAGCAGACCTAGCGGGATCTACAATGAGCAGTTCTTC. Translated, it gives CASRPSGIYNEQFF.